Below are 21 T cell receptor beta chains sequenced from a single sample in a study of regulatory T cells in long-lasting Graves disease. Researchers made TCR beta libraries by using iRepertoire HTBI primers and running Arm-PCR on CDR3 regions. TCRdb reprocessed the multiplex PCR reads via MiXCR and lists one record per CDR3 protein. The sample has about 350,000 distinct CDR3 sequences, around 15% seen once; the top ten hold just under 30%. Described time point: newly diagnosed GD, antithyroid drugs for less than 3 months. The authors made the TCR library using RNA they extracted from PBMCs. Separately, the same data were catalogued under a study of T cells in Graves' hyperthyroidism and ophthalmopathy.

Specimen: peripheral blood mononuclear cells (PBMCs), collected at new diagnosis, from a patient treated with antithyroid drugs. The receptors derive from a man aged 40-50 years with Graves disease.

This clonotype occurred a few times. This chain joins TRBV18 and TRBJ2-1; a possible D gene is TRBD2 (5 bases). This CDR3 has 15 amino acids. V lost 8 bases and J 1 base, leaving 15 bases between the germline ends. Germline values: CDR1 KGHSH, CDR2 LQKENI. The CDR3 loop reads CASANAGYSYNEQFF. CDR3 in DNA: TGTGCCAGCGCAAACGCGGGCTATTCCTACAATGAGCAGTTCTTC.

This clonotype was seen repeatedly, ten times or more. This chain connects TRBV2 to TRBJ2-7; TRBD2 agrees at 8 bases. After removal of 7 bases from V and 6 bases from J, the junction contained 14 bases not matched to a gene. The CDR3 extends over 15 amino acids. From germline, CDR1 is SNHLY and CDR2 FYNNEI. For the CDR3, the DNA is TGTGCCAGCAAACGGGAGGGCCATGGTACAGTCGAGCAGTACTTC. It yields the protein CASKREGHGTVEQYF.

The gene calls are TRBV2 and TRBJ1-5; 7 bases agree with TRBD1. CDR1 is SNHLY, CDR2 FYNNEI, per germline. CDR3 length: 14 amino acids. J was trimmed by 7 bases and V by 0 bases; bases with no gene match: 3. CDR3 DNA sequence: TGTGCCAGCAGTGAAGCGACAGGGAGGCAGCCCCAGCATTTT. This sequence encodes CASSEATGRQPQHF.

This clonotype has ten or more counts. This sequence joins TRBV20-1 and TRBJ2-3; D perhaps matches TRBD2 (5 bases). Trimming shortened V by 0 bases and J by 6 bases, and 16 bases separated the two germline ends. This CDR3 spans 15 amino acids. Germline values: CDR1 DFQATT, CDR2 SNEGSKA (reference sequence). In nucleotides, the CDR3 is TGCAGTGCTAGAGATGGGGATAGAGGGCCGGATACGCAGTATTTT. Translating gives CSARDGDRGPDTQYF.

The table lists this clonotype with many counts. The CDR3 here is CATSSGTGSNQPQHF. Here the CDR3 DNA reads TGTGCCACCAGCAGTGGGACAGGTAGCAATCAGCCCCAGCATTTT. The genes are TRBV15 and TRBJ1-5, with 8 bases matching TRBD1. CDR3 length: 15 amino acids. J lost 0 bases, V lost 3 bases, and 1 base had no gene match. CDR1 and CDR2 (germline): LNHNV, YYDKDF (reference sequence).

This chain joins TRBV27 and TRBJ2-3; no definite D call. With 8 bases removed from V and 0 bases from J, the gap between germline ends came to 18 bases. The CDR3 is 16 residues long. CDR1 is MNHEY, CDR2 SMNVEV, per germline (reference sequence). The CDR3 coding sequence is TGTGCCAGCCTCCCCCTCCTGAGCGCTAGCACAGATACGCAGTATTTT. Protein: CASLPLLSASTDTQYF.

This clonotype was recorded many times. The genes are TRBV6-2 or TRBV6-3 and TRBJ2-1; 7 nucleotides match TRBD2. The germline gives CDR1 MNHEY, CDR2 SVGEGT. CDR3 size: 12 residues. J lost 6 bases, V lost 6 bases, and 2 bases had no gene match. CDR3 sequence (DNA): TGTGCCAGCAGAGGACTAGTCAATGAGCAGTTCTTC. Translated: CASRGLVNEQFF.

The V call is TRBV20-1, the J call TRBJ2-1, with unresolved D. The V end was cut by 3 bases, the J end by 0 bases, with 9 bases between. The CDR3 loop spans 14 amino acids. In germline, CDR1 is DFQATT, CDR2 SNEGSKA (reference sequence). CDR3 protein: CSARTLSSYNEQFF. The CDR3 nucleotides read TGCAGTGCTAGGACCTTGAGCTCCTACAATGAGCAGTTCTTC.

This clonotype was seen ten or more times. The CDR3 loop is CASSSSGPNQPQHF. CDR3 coding DNA: TGTGCCAGCAGCTCTTCGGGTCCCAATCAGCCCCAGCATTTT. The chain combines TRBV7-2 with TRBJ1-5; no reliable D call. From germline, CDR1 is SGHTA and CDR2 FQGNSA. The CDR3 has 14 residues. The ends were cut back, 4 bases at V and 3 bases at J, with 10 bases in the middle.

The CDR3 bases are TGTGCCAGTAGTATAACAGCGGGGGCCTACACCGGGGAGCTGTTTTTT. Protein sequence: CASSITAGAYTGELFF. The chain links TRBV19 to TRBJ2-2; 8 bases fit TRBD2. The CDR3 is made up of 16 amino acids. Germline V lookup: CDR1 LNHDA, CDR2 SQIVND (reference sequence). The ends lost 2 bases at V and 3 bases at J; junction bases unmatched: 5.

This clonotype occurred many times. The chain has TRBV3-1 and TRBJ1-2, with D perhaps TRBD1 (6 bases). The CDR3 extends over 15 amino acids. Germline V gene sequence: CDR1 LGHDT, CDR2 YNNKEL (reference sequence). Trimming cost V 5 bases and J 8 bases, with 21 bases left between them. This CDR3 reads CASSDYSDQGSGYTF. Written as DNA, the CDR3 is TGTGCCAGCAGCGACTACTCGGACCAGGGGAGCGGCTACACCTTC.

This clonotype was seen a handful of times. J is TRBJ1-2 and V is TRBV27; D ambiguous. This CDR3 region has 14 residues. With 3 bases removed from V and 10 bases from J, the gap between germline ends came to 18 bases. The germline gives CDR1 MNHEY, CDR2 SMNVEV (reference sequence). For the CDR3, the DNA is TGTGCCAGCAGTTTCGGAGGAGCCCGGGGAGTCTACACCTTC. It codes for CASSFGGARGVYTF.

As concerns this clonotype: A far larger clone is a single base away, which makes a read error likely. This rearrangement joins TRBV6-2 or TRBV6-3 to TRBJ2-7; no reliable D call. Trimming took 4 bases from V and 3 from J, leaving 7 bases between them. CDR3 length: 12 residues. The V gene's germline CDR1 is MNHEY and CDR2 SVGEGT. The CDR3 nucleotides read TGTGCCAGCAGTTGGATCAGCTACGAGCAGTACTTC. The encoded protein is CASSWISYEQYF.

Only a few counts were recorded for this clonotype. V and J are TRBV30 and TRBJ2-4, with 7 positions matching TRBD2. J was trimmed by 1 base and V by 5 bases; bases with no gene match: 2. The CDR3 runs to 13 residues. Germline CDR1 is GTSNPN and CDR2 is SVGIG (reference sequence). The CDR3 region has the DNA TGTGCCTGGCGGGGGGACGCCAAAAACATTCAGTACTTC. Protein product: CAWRGDAKNIQYF.

The chain joins TRBV28 to TRBJ1-5; the match to TRBD1 covers 9 bases. Germline V gene data show CDR1 as MDHEN and CDR2 as SYDVKM. V gave up 4 bases and J gave up 6 bases; unmatched junction bases: 4. This CDR3 comprises 14 residues. CDR3 coding DNA: TGTGCCAGCAGTTATACAGGGGGCGGTCAGCCCCAGCATTTT. Its translation is CASSYTGGGQPQHF. Complete variable domain (other parts from reference TRBV28 and TRBJ1-5): DVKVTQSSRYLVKRTGEKVFLECVQDMDHENMFWYRQDPGLGLRLIYFSYDVKMKEKGDIPEGYSVSREKKERFSLILESASTNQTSMYLCASSYTGGGQPQHFGDGTRLSIL.

A word on this clonotype: An end of the junction differs from the germline gene, which may be a read error. The V and J genes are TRBV9 and TRBJ2-5, with TRBD1 as a possible D gene (5 bases). CDR1 and CDR2 from the germline V gene are SGDLS and YYNGEE. CDR3 length: 13 amino acids. CDR3: CASSVGQQETQHF. For the CDR3, the DNA is TGTGCCAGCAGCGTAGGACAGCAAGAGACCCAGCACTTC. Combining the CDR3 with reference TRBV9 and TRBJ2-5 gives the whole variable domain DSGVTQTPKHLITATGQRVTLRCSPRSGDLSVYWYQQSLDQGLQFLIQYYNGEERAKGNILERFSAQQFPDLHSELNLSSLELGDSALYFCASSVGQQETQHFGPGTRLLVL.

This clonotype was observed at least ten times. The chain uses TRBV11-2 and TRBJ2-5, with TRBD1 matching 8 bases. This CDR3 is built from 14 residues. Germline assignment: CDR1 SGHAT and CDR2 FQNNGV. The J segment lost 3 bases and the V segment lost 4 bases, leaving 4 bases of the junction unmatched. The CDR3 region is CASSSTDREETQYF. Written as DNA, the CDR3 is TGTGCCAGCAGCTCCACGGACAGGGAAGAGACCCAGTACTTC.

This chain links TRBV20-1 with TRBJ2-7, with D possibly being TRBD2 (5 bases). The germline V and J ends were trimmed by 0 bases and 3 bases, with 9 bases remaining between them. This CDR3 is 13 amino acids long. Germline V gene lookup returns CDR1 DFQATT and CDR2 SNEGSKA (reference sequence). The CDR3 DNA reads TGCAGTGCTAGAGAGCCCCGGGGCTACGAGCAGTACTTC. Protein: CSAREPRGYEQYF.

This clonotype was seen repeatedly, ten times or more. CDR3 sequence (DNA): TGCAGTGCTAGATCCCAGCTAGCGGGCACAGATACGCAGTATTTT. It specifies CSARSQLAGTDTQYF. The rearrangement uses TRBV20-1 and TRBJ2-3, with 7 bases matching TRBD2. The V gene end was trimmed by 2 bases and the J gene end by 1 base; junction bases not matched to a gene: 6. This CDR3 contains 15 residues. Looked up from germline, CDR1 is DFQATT and CDR2 is SNEGSKA (reference sequence).

The chain carries TRBV4-1 and TRBJ1-4; TRBD1 matches 10 bases. V gave up 0 bases and J gave up 4 bases; unmatched junction bases: 5. Germline assignment: CDR1 MGHRA and CDR2 YSYEKL. The CDR3 has 17 residues. As DNA, the CDR3 is TGCGCCAGCAGCCAAGAGACAGGGGGCTCTATTAATGAAAAACTGTTTTTT. This translates into CASSQETGGSINEKLFF.

The chain links TRBV7-3 to TRBJ2-7; 9 bases line up with TRBD2. Germline CDR1 is SGHTA and CDR2 is FQGTGA. V gave up 6 bases and J gave up 3 bases; unmatched junction bases: 9. This CDR3 spans 15 amino acids. The CDR3 DNA follows: TGTGCCAGCAGTCCCCTCCAACTAGCGGGCTACGAGCAGTACTTC. Protein sequence: CASSPLQLAGYEQYF. The full variable domain, in which reference TRBV7-3 and TRBJ2-7 provide the parts outside the CDR3, is GAGVSQTPSNKVTEKGKYVELRCDPISGHTALYWYRQSLGQGPEFLIYFQGTGAADDSGLPNDRFFAVRPEGSVSTLKIQRTERGDSAVYLCASSPLQLAGYEQYFGPGTRLTVT.